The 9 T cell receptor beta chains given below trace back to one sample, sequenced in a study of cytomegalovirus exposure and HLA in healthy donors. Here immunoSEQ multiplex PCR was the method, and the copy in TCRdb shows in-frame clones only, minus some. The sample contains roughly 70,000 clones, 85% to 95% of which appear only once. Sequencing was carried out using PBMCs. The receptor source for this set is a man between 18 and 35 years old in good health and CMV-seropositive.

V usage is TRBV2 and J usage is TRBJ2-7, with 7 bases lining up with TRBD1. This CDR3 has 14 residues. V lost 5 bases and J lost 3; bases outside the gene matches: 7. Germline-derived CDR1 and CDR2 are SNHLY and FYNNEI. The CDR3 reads CASSTGTDNYEQYF. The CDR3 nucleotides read TGTGCCAGCAGTACCGGGACAGATAACTACGAGCAGTACTTC.

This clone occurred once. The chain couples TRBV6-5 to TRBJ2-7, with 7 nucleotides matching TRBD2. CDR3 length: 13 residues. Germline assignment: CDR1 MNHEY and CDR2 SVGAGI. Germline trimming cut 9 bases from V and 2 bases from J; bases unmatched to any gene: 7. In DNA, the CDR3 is TGTGCCAGTACTCCGGGGGGTCCCTACGAGCAGTACTTC. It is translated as CASTPGGPYEQYF.

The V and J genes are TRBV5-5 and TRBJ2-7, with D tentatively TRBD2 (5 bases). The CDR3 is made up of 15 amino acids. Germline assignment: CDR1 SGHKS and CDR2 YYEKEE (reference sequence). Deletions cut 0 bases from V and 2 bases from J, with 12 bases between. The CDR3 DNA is TGTGCCAGCAGCTTGGAGTTCGGAGGAACCTACGAGCAGTACTTC. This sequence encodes CASSLEFGGTYEQYF. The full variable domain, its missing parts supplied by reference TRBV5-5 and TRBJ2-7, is DAGVTQSPTHLIKTRGQQVTLRCSPISGHKSVSWYQQVLGQGPQFIFQYYEKEERGRGNFPDRFSARQFPNYSSELNVNALLLGDSALYLCASSLEFGGTYEQYFGPGTRLTVT.

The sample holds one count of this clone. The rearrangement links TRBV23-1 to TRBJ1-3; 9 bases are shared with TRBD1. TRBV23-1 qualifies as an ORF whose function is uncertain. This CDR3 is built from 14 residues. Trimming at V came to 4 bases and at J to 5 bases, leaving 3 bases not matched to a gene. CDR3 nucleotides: TGCGCCAGCAGTCCTGGACAGGGGAGAAACACCATATATTTT. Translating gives CASSPGQGRNTIYF.

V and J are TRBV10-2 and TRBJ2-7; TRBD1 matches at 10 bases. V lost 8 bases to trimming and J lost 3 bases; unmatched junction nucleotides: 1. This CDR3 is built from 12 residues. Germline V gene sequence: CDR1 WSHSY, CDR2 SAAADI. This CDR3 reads CASRDRGYEQYF. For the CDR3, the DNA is TGCGCCAGCCGGGACAGGGGCTACGAGCAGTACTTC.

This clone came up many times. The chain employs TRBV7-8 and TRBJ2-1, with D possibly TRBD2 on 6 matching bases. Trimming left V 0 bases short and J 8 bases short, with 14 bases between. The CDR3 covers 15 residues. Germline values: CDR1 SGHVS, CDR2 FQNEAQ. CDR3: CASSLAGGRADEQFF. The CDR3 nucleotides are TGTGCCAGCAGCTTAGCGGGAGGCAGAGCAGATGAGCAGTTCTTC.

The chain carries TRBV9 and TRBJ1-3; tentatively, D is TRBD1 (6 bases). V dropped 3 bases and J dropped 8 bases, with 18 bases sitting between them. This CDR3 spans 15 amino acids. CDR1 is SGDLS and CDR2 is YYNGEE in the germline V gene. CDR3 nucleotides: TGTGCCAGCAGCGCTTTACAGGGTTTGCGTGACACCATATATTTT. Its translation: CASSALQGLRDTIYF.

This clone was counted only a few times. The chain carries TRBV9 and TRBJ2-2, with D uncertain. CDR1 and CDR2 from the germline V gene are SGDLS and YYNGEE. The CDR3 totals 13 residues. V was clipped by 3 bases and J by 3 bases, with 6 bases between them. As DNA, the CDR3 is TGTGCCAGCAGCGAACACGACACCGGGGAGCTGTTTTTT. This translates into CASSEHDTGELFF.

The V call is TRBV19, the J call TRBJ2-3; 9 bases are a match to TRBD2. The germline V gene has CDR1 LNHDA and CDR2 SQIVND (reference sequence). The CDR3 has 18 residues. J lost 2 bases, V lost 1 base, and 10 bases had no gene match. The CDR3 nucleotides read TGTGCCAGTAGTATAGTCCGGACAGCGGGAGGTACCACAGATACGCAGTATTTT. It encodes CASSIVRTAGGTTDTQYF.